The next 8 T cell receptor beta chains were all read from a single sample in a study of T cell repertoires in cytomegalovirus infection. These receptors are not linked to any known antigen. TCRdb reanalysed the reads using MiXCR and keeps one entry per CDR3 protein. This sample has about 890,000 distinct CDR3 sequences, with more than 25% found just once. Sequenced here: cultured CD8+ T cells from PBMCs, sampled from culture after CMV antigen stimulation. These receptors were obtained from a human donor in good health (CMV status not recorded). Some clones in this sample may be carry-over from other donors' samples.

This clonotype has more than one count but fewer than ten. The chain combines TRBV10-2 with TRBJ1-2; D unresolved. The CDR3 is 15 residues long. V lost 8 bases and J 2 bases, leaving 18 bases between the germline ends. Germline CDR1 WSHSY, CDR2 SAAADI. The CDR3 sequence is CASRSDPGGNYGYTF. The CDR3 DNA is TGCGCCAGCCGATCTGACCCGGGCGGGAACTATGGCTACACCTTC.

In this sample, this clonotype turned up a few times. The chain couples TRBV7-9 to TRBJ2-5; D is perhaps TRBD1 (5 bases). V was cut by 5 bases and J by 5 bases, with 18 bases left in between. This CDR3 has 15 residues. Germline V lookup: CDR1 SEHNR, CDR2 FQNEAQ (reference sequence). CDR3 sequence: CASSPIRRHRETQYF. The CDR3 DNA reads as TGTGCCAGCAGCCCTATCCGGCGGCACAGGGAGACCCAGTACTTC. The variable domain in full, with the rest retrieved from reference TRBV7-9 and TRBJ2-5, is DTGVSQNPRHKITKRGQNVTFRCDPISEHNRLYWYRQTLGQGPEFLTYFQNEAQLEKSRLLSDRFSAERPKGSFSTLEIQRTEQGDSAMYLCASSPIRRHRETQYFGPGTRLLVL.

This clonotype was observed a handful of times. The chain joins TRBV7-8 to TRBJ1-5; D gene uncertain. The CDR3 length is 16 residues. Between the trimmed V and J ends, which lost 3 bases and 2 bases, there was a span of 14 bases. CDR1 and CDR2 from the germline V gene are SGHVS and FQNEAQ. CDR3 residues: CASSFFREAGNQPQHF. The CDR3 DNA follows: TGTGCCAGCAGCTTCTTTCGAGAGGCAGGCAATCAGCCCCAGCATTTT.

The chain is built from TRBV7-8 and TRBJ2-2; the D gene could be TRBD1 or TRBD2 (6 bases each). Trimming took 5 bases from V and 5 from J, leaving 18 bases between them. The V gene's germline CDR1 is SGHVS and CDR2 FQNEAQ. The CDR3 sequence is 16 residues long. The CDR3: CASSPRDEGGTGELFF. Written as DNA, the CDR3 is TGTGCCAGCAGCCCTCGGGATGAGGGGGGTACCGGGGAGCTGTTTTTT.

V usage is TRBV11-2 and J usage is TRBJ2-3, with D uncertain. Germline-derived CDR1 and CDR2 are SGHAT and FQNNGV. The CDR3 spans 18 residues. Trimming left V 1 base short and J 1 base short, with 18 bases between. DNA for the CDR3: TGTGCCAGCAGCTTAGGTCCCCTTCTTCGTCAGCGCACAGATACGCAGTATTTT. Its translation: CASSLGPLLRQRTDTQYF.

This clonotype was counted a few times. The chain carries TRBV6-2 or TRBV6-3 and TRBJ2-1, with D perhaps matching TRBD1 (6 bases). This CDR3 contains 13 residues. Deletions cut 7 bases from V and 5 bases from J, with 12 bases between. Germline-derived CDR1 and CDR2 are MNHEY and SVGEGT. The CDR3 coding sequence is TGTGCCAGCAACTACGGGACAAACAATGAGCAGTTCTTC. It translates to CASNYGTNNEQFF.

This clonotype was recorded many times. Here the CDR3 DNA reads TGTGCCAGCAGCTTAAGCCACGGAGTATATAGCAATCAGCCCCAGCATTTT. It is translated as CASSLSHGVYSNQPQHF. The V and J genes are TRBV7-2 and TRBJ1-5, with D hard to call. The CDR3 has 17 residues. V was clipped by 2 bases and J by 0 bases, with 14 bases between them. The V gene's germline CDR1 is SGHTA and CDR2 FQGNSA.

This chain connects TRBV15 to TRBJ2-7; D uncertain. The germline gives CDR1 LNHNV, CDR2 YYDKDF (reference sequence). Trimming shortened V by 0 bases and J by 3 bases, and 6 bases separated the two germline ends. CDR3 length equals 13 residues. The chain's CDR3 is CATSRDLLYEQYF. Written as DNA, the CDR3 is TGTGCCACCAGCAGAGATCTCCTCTACGAGCAGTACTTC. Complete variable domain (other parts from reference TRBV15 and TRBJ2-7): DAMVIQNPRYQVTQFGKPVTLSCSQTLNHNVMYWYQQKSSQAPKLLFHYYDKDFNNEADTPDNFQSRRPNTSFCFLDIRSPGLGDTAMYLCATSRDLLYEQYFGPGTRLTVT.